These T cell receptor beta chains were read from a single sample in a study of T cells expressing NK-cell markers. No DNA is given; TCRdb re-called the 5' RACE reads and lists each CDR3 protein once. The sample data list 300,000 to 500,000 distinct CDR3 sequences. The sample taken for sequencing was blood T cells: a sorted CD56 or NKG2C T cell subset, CD4+ or CD8+ T cells, or bulk PBMC T cells (not recorded which). Every receptor here comes from a woman aged 50 to 60 in good health. CDR3s include the opening cysteine and the closing phenylalanine or tryptophan.

TRBJ2-2	TRBV30	CARRSGRGELFF
TRBJ2-3	TRBV29-1	CSVEGDRGSPDTQYF
TRBJ2-1	TRBV3-1	CASSHAVSYNEQFF
TRBJ2-5	TRBV12-3/TRBV12-4	CASKTIAGGSPGSRVGTQYF
TRBJ2-1	TRBV12-5	CASGLVMVQFF
TRBJ2-1	TRBV9	CASTLAGTDNNEQFF
TRBJ2-7	TRBV2	CATSGTRVEQYF
TRBJ2-1	TRBV7-7	CASSLVAGPHNEQFF
TRBJ1-1	TRBV4-1	CASSQKPGQGVEAFF
TRBJ2-2	TRBV7-2	CASSLMSQGAGELFF
TRBJ2-5	TRBV3-1	CASSQGGIGETQYF
TRBJ2-1	TRBV11-2	CASSPGLAGGFWATNEQFF
TRBJ2-1	TRBV2	CASSDPINSGGSYNEQFF
TRBJ2-2	TRBV3-1	CASSQDPPGQFTGELFF
TRBJ1-1	TRBV11-1	CASSSHRGSERNTEAFF
TRBJ2-5	TRBV27	CASSGSARETQYF
TRBJ2-7	TRBV28	CASSSLNRGGPYEQYF
TRBJ2-2	TRBV29-1	CSVVAVAGELFF
TRBJ2-5	TRBV25-1	CASAVRFQETQYF
TRBJ2-3	TRBV28	CASSFPTGGVSDTQYF
TRBJ2-1	TRBV7-6	CASSLEREKYNEQFF
TRBJ2-5	TRBV11-3	CASSTRDRVGETQYF